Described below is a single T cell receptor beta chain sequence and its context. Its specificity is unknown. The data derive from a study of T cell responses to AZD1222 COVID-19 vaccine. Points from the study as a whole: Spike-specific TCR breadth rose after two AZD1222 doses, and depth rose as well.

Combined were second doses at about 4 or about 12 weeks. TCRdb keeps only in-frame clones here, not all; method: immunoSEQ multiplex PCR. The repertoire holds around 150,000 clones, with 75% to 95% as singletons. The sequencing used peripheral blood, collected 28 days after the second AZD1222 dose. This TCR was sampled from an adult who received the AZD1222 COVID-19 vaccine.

For the CDR3, the DNA is TGTGCCAGCAGCCAAGATCTGAGAGGGACCCAGCATTTT. Its protein product is CASSQDLRGTQHF. The chain is built from TRBV14 and TRBJ1-5; D is uncertain. V dropped 0 bases and J dropped 11 bases, with 11 bases sitting between them. In germline, CDR1 is SGHDN, CDR2 FVKESK. The CDR3 sequence is 13 residues long.